This T cell receptor (beta chain) was sequenced in a study of technical replicates of blood from several donors. V was clipped by 7 bases and J by 4 bases; unmatched bases: 7. CDR1 is SGHRS and CDR2 is YFSETQ in the germline V gene. The CDR3 loop spans 14 amino acids. Libraries were prepared by immunoSEQ multiplex PCR; TCRdb keeps only in-frame clonotypes and omits some of them. The profile covers some 70,000 clones, with 95% to 97% appearing a single time and around 0.29% taken by the ten largest. The sequenced material came from T cells isolated from PBMCs. This chain links TRBV5-1 with TRBJ1-4, with TRBD1 matching over 7 bases. The TCR sequence derives from a human donor in good health. CDR3 sequence: CASQRTGNNEKLFF. In nucleotides, the CDR3 is TGCGCCAGCCAACGGACAGGCAATAATGAAAAACTGTTTTTT.